This is a list of T cell receptor beta chains from one sample in a study of glioma-infiltrating T cells. TCRdb reprocessed the multiplex PCR reads with MiXCR, giving one entry per CDR3 protein. The top ten clones hold roughly 20% of a sample with about 140,000 distinct CDR3 sequences, about 39% of them seen once. The sample was glioma tissue, nonneoplastic brain tissue, or PBMCs (not recorded which). The receptors stem from a human donor with low-grade glioma or glioblastoma, undergoing nonglioma brain surgery, or in good health (not recorded which). Both conserved end residues are part of each CDR3. Fields, in order: J gene, V gene, clone size, D gene, CDR3 length, CDR3 protein, CDR3 DNA. D genes are given only for firm matches. Clone size is given for some rows only: seen once, a few or many times, or a class if the clone is expanded.

j_call: TRBJ1-1; v_call: TRBV28; clone_size: -; d_call: -; cdr3_length: 15; cdr3_aa: CASSPSGTYSGEAFF; cdr3_nt: TGTGCCAGCAGTCCGTCGGGGACATATTCGGGTGAAGCTTTCTTT
j_call: TRBJ1-6; v_call: TRBV7-2; clone_size: few; d_call: -; cdr3_length: 15; cdr3_aa: CASSLEAGTNSPLHF; cdr3_nt: TGTGCCAGCAGCTTAGAAGCAGGGACAAATTCACCCCTCCACTTT
j_call: TRBJ1-1; v_call: TRBV18; clone_size: few; d_call: -; cdr3_length: 12; cdr3_aa: CASSLEDSEAFF; cdr3_nt: TGTGCCAGCTCACTAGAGGACAGTGAAGCTTTCTTT
j_call: TRBJ1-2; v_call: TRBV7-2; clone_size: -; d_call: -; cdr3_length: 15; cdr3_aa: CASSHNRVTNYGYTF; cdr3_nt: TGCGCCAGCAGCCATAACAGGGTGACGAACTATGGCTACACCTTC
j_call: TRBJ2-3; v_call: TRBV4-1; clone_size: -; d_call: TRBD2; cdr3_length: 16; cdr3_aa: CASSQRTSGNTDTQYF; cdr3_nt: TGCGCCAGCAGCCAACGGACTAGTGGCAACACAGATACGCAGTATTTT
j_call: TRBJ1-1; v_call: TRBV2; clone_size: -; d_call: -; cdr3_length: 14; cdr3_aa: CASSESGGNTEAFF; cdr3_nt: TGTGCCAGCAGTGAATCAGGCGGAAACACTGAAGCTTTCTTT
j_call: TRBJ1-2; v_call: TRBV12-3/TRBV12-4; clone_size: -; d_call: -; cdr3_length: 13; cdr3_aa: CASMNGVHFGYTF; cdr3_nt: TGTGCCAGCATGAACGGGGTCCATTTCGGCTACACCTTC
j_call: TRBJ2-1; v_call: TRBV6-1; clone_size: once; d_call: -; cdr3_length: 15; cdr3_aa: CASSADGSGYNEQFF; cdr3_nt: TGTGCCAGCAGTGCGGACGGGAGCGGATACAATGAGCAGTTCTTC
j_call: TRBJ2-7; v_call: TRBV7-6; clone_size: -; d_call: -; cdr3_length: 14; cdr3_aa: CASSLTESSYEQYF; cdr3_nt: TGTGCCAGCAGCTTGACCGAAAGCTCCTACGAGCAGTACTTC
j_call: TRBJ2-7; v_call: TRBV6-1; clone_size: medium-sized; d_call: TRBD1; cdr3_length: 14; cdr3_aa: CASRTGTGSNEQYF; cdr3_nt: TGTGCCAGCAGAACCGGGACAGGGTCCAACGAGCAGTACTTC
j_call: TRBJ2-1; v_call: TRBV4-1; clone_size: -; d_call: TRBD1; cdr3_length: 17; cdr3_aa: CASSQVARTGIGNEQFF; cdr3_nt: TGCGCCAGCAGCCAAGTAGCCAGGACAGGGATTGGCAATGAGCAGTTCTTC
j_call: TRBJ2-5; v_call: TRBV7-2; clone_size: few; d_call: -; cdr3_length: 16; cdr3_aa: CASSLAQWLAEETQYF; cdr3_nt: TGTGCCAGCAGCTTAGCGCAATGGCTAGCAGAGGAGACCCAGTACTTC
j_call: TRBJ2-7; v_call: TRBV24-1; clone_size: few; d_call: -; cdr3_length: 12; cdr3_aa: CATSDSRREQYF; cdr3_nt: TGTGCCACCAGTGATTCCAGAAGGGAGCAGTACTTC
j_call: TRBJ2-5; v_call: TRBV6-2/TRBV6-3; clone_size: -; d_call: -; cdr3_length: 15; cdr3_aa: CASSYSKRDQETQYF; cdr3_nt: TGTGCCAGCAGTTACTCGAAGAGGGATCAAGAGACCCAGTACTTC
j_call: TRBJ2-3; v_call: TRBV20-1; clone_size: few; d_call: TRBD2; cdr3_length: 14; cdr3_aa: CSAGSGGSTDTQYF; cdr3_nt: TGCAGTGCAGGCAGCGGGGGTAGCACAGATACGCAGTATTTT
j_call: TRBJ1-2; v_call: TRBV27; clone_size: few; d_call: TRBD1; cdr3_length: 14; cdr3_aa: CASSLRTGGGGYTF; cdr3_nt: TGTGCCAGCAGTTTAAGGACAGGGGGGGGTGGCTACACCTTC
j_call: TRBJ2-1; v_call: TRBV20-1; clone_size: -; d_call: TRBD2; cdr3_length: 17; cdr3_aa: CSARDIPTSGSRAGQFF; cdr3_nt: TGCAGTGCTAGAGATATTCCCACTAGCGGGAGTCGCGCGGGACAGTTCTTC
j_call: TRBJ2-3; v_call: TRBV12-3/TRBV12-4; clone_size: -; d_call: TRBD1; cdr3_length: 14; cdr3_aa: CASSDRGSTDTQYF; cdr3_nt: TGTGCCAGCAGTGACAGGGGGAGCACAGATACGCAGTATTTT
j_call: TRBJ1-5; v_call: TRBV15; clone_size: many; d_call: -; cdr3_length: 13; cdr3_aa: CATSPTLYQPQHF; cdr3_nt: TGTGCCACCAGTCCGACACTCTATCAGCCCCAGCATTTT
j_call: TRBJ1-2; v_call: TRBV20-1; clone_size: few; d_call: -; cdr3_length: 13; cdr3_aa: CSASTRIQGGYTF; cdr3_nt: TGCAGTGCCTCTACAAGGATCCAAGGCGGCTACACCTTC
j_call: TRBJ2-7; v_call: TRBV12-3/TRBV12-4; clone_size: -; d_call: -; cdr3_length: 13; cdr3_aa: CTSSPRTAYEQYF; cdr3_nt: TGTACCAGCAGTCCACGGACAGCCTACGAGCAGTACTTC
j_call: TRBJ2-1; v_call: TRBV6-2/TRBV6-3; clone_size: few; d_call: -; cdr3_length: 12; cdr3_aa: CATLGSSNEQFF; cdr3_nt: TGTGCCACCTTGGGGAGTTCCAATGAGCAGTTCTTC